What follows are 18 T cell receptor beta chains derived from one specimen sequenced in a study of shared clonotypes between healthy human individuals. Produced via immunoSEQ multiplex PCR; TCRdb's table is partial and in-frame only. The sample yields roughly 850,000 clones, just over 95% seen once. The naive CD8 fraction comprised CD45RO-negative cells positively selected for CCR7 and excluded terminally differentiated effector memory CD45RA+ cells. Input material: naive CD8+ T cells sorted from blood. Receptor source: a young man in good health.

A single count supports this clone. CDR3 in amino acids: CASSVMGTGVNEQFF. CDR3 DNA sequence: TGTGCCAGCAGTGTGATGGGGACAGGAGTCAATGAGCAGTTCTTC. The chain employs TRBV5-4 and TRBJ2-1, with 8 nucleotides matching TRBD1. The CDR3 loop spans 15 amino acids. V shed 5 bases, J shed 6 bases, and the junction held 10 bases outside the gene matches. Germline V lookup: CDR1 SGHNT, CDR2 YYREEE (reference sequence).

The rearrangement uses TRBV6-1 and TRBJ1-5; maybe TRBD1 (5 bases). Trimming stripped 0 bases from V and 4 bases from J, with 22 bases between. The CDR3 length is 19 residues. Per germline, CDR1 MNHNS and CDR2 SASEGT. CDR3 loop: CASSEAPAGRGAVNQPQHF. In nucleotides, the CDR3 is TGTGCCAGCAGTGAAGCGCCGGCGGGGAGAGGGGCCGTTAATCAGCCCCAGCATTTT.

The chain joins TRBV9 to TRBJ2-3; 10 bases are shared with TRBD1. Germline V gene sequence: CDR1 SGDLS, CDR2 YYNGEE. The CDR3 runs 16 residues. Trimming removed 4 bases from V and 5 bases from J; junction bases left unmatched: 10. CDR3 bases: TGTGCCAGCAGCTCTGTTGACAGGGGGCTCGGAGATACGCAGTATTTT. Translation gives CASSSVDRGLGDTQYF. Full variable domain (rest looked up from reference TRBV9 and TRBJ2-3): DSGVTQTPKHLITATGQRVTLRCSPRSGDLSVYWYQQSLDQGLQFLIQYYNGEERAKGNILERFSAQQFPDLHSELNLSSLELGDSALYFCASSSVDRGLGDTQYFGPGTRLTVL.

This clone was found once. The chain uses TRBV29-1 and TRBJ2-1; 10 nucleotides line up with TRBD2. The CDR3 totals 20 residues. Trimming took 5 bases from V and 0 from J; bases not matched to a gene: 19. CDR1 is SQVTM and CDR2 is ANQGSEA in the germline V gene. As DNA, the CDR3 is TGCAGCGTTTACCTGAGGACCCCCGCCGGACTAGCGGACTCCTACAATGAGCAGTTCTTC. It specifies CSVYLRTPAGLADSYNEQFF.

V gene TRBV7-9 combines with J gene TRBJ1-1; tentative D call: TRBD1 (6 bases). This CDR3 region has 12 residues. CDR1 is SEHNR and CDR2 is FQNEAQ in the germline V gene (reference sequence). The V end lost 1 base, the J end lost 8 bases, and 8 bases lay between the germline ends. The CDR3 region has the DNA TGTGCCAGCAGCTTAGGCGACAGGGAAGCTTTCTTT. It codes for CASSLGDREAFF. Drawing the rest from reference TRBV7-9 and TRBJ1-1, the complete variable domain is DTGVSQNPRHKITKRGQNVTFRCDPISEHNRLYWYRQTLGQGPEFLTYFQNEAQLEKSRLLSDRFSAERPKGSFSTLEIQRTEQGDSAMYLCASSLGDREAFFGQGTRLTVV.

The rearrangement links TRBV4-2 to TRBJ1-3; D call uncertain. The CDR3 is 17 amino acids. The V end was cut by 1 base, the J end by 2 bases, with 15 bases between. Germline V gene lookup returns CDR1 LGHNA and CDR2 YNFKEQ. The CDR3 loop reads CASSQVLPLATGNTIYF. CDR3 nucleotide sequence: TGTGCCAGCAGCCAAGTCCTCCCCCTAGCGACTGGAAACACCATATATTTT.

The chain uses TRBV4-3 and TRBJ1-4, with 8 nucleotides matching TRBD1. The V segment lost 4 bases and the J segment 13 bases; nucleotides outside the gene matches: 11. CDR3 length: 14 residues. Germline assignment: CDR1 LGHNA and CDR2 YSLEER. The chain's CDR3 is CASSPGTGPRGLFF. CDR3 sequence (DNA): TGCGCCAGCAGCCCCGGGACAGGCCCGAGGGGACTGTTTTTT.

The chain couples TRBV5-6 to TRBJ2-1; the D gene is possibly TRBD2 (5 bases). The CDR3 extends over 15 amino acids. Trimming removed 0 bases at V and 0 bases at J, with 7 bases between. Germline V gene sequence: CDR1 SGHDT, CDR2 YYEEEE. The CDR3 coding sequence is TGTGCCAGCAGCTTGGGGGAGCCCTCCTACAATGAGCAGTTCTTC. Its translation: CASSLGEPSYNEQFF.

The rearrangement joins TRBV9 to TRBJ2-7; D perhaps matches TRBD1 (6 bases). Trimming took 0 bases from V and 2 from J, leaving 12 bases between them. Germline V CDR1 and CDR2: SGDLS, YYNGEE. This CDR3 region has 15 residues. The CDR3 protein is CASSVGQGLPYEQYF. The CDR3 DNA is TGTGCCAGCAGCGTAGGGCAGGGGCTTCCCTACGAGCAGTACTTC.

This rearrangement joins TRBV7-2 to TRBJ2-2; possibly TRBD1 for D (6 bases). Germline V gives CDR1 SGHTA, CDR2 FQGNSA. CDR3 length: 16 residues. V gave up 5 bases and J gave up 3 bases, with 16 bases separating them. In DNA, the CDR3 is TGTGCCAGCAGCCTGGACAGAGGGTGGCACACCGGGGAGCTGTTTTTT. It translates to CASSLDRGWHTGELFF.

The CDR3 sequence is CASSGLQGLGYTF. For the CDR3, the DNA is TGCGCCAGCAGCGGTTTACAGGGGCTTGGCTACACCTTC. This chain joins TRBV5-1 and TRBJ1-2; 7 bases align to TRBD1. The CDR3 runs 13 residues. Germline V gene lookup returns CDR1 SGHRS and CDR2 YFSETQ. Trimming at V came to 4 bases and at J to 7 bases, leaving 7 bases not matched to a gene.

DNA of the CDR3: TGCAGCGCCGAGTCCTGGTTCGGAACGTACAATGAGCAGTTCTTC. It translates to CSAESWFGTYNEQFF. V gene TRBV29-1 combines with J gene TRBJ2-1; D gene unclear. V gave up 7 bases and J gave up 4 bases, with 20 bases separating them. CDR1 SQVTM and CDR2 ANQGSEA come from the germline V gene. The CDR3 length is 15 residues.

V and J are TRBV10-2 and TRBJ2-7; D unresolved. CDR3 size: 13 residues. In germline, CDR1 is WSHSY, CDR2 SAAADI. Deletions cut 7 bases from V and 1 base from J, with 11 bases between. CDR3 in amino acids: CASTDNPSYEQYF. In nucleotides, the CDR3 is TGCGCCAGCACCGATAACCCATCCTACGAGCAGTACTTC.

Notes on this clone: Other DNA sequences within the sample encode an identical CDR3. This chain uses TRBV7-9 with TRBJ2-1; 9 bases match TRBD1. Germline values: CDR1 SEHNR, CDR2 FQNEAQ (reference sequence). Trimming at V came to 5 bases and at J to 4 bases, leaving 3 bases not matched to a gene. The CDR3 extends over 14 amino acids. The CDR3 DNA sequence: TGTGCCAGCAGCCTGGGACAGGGATACAATGAGCAGTTCTTC. Amino acid sequence: CASSLGQGYNEQFF. The full variable domain, completed using reference TRBV7-9 and TRBJ2-1, is DTGVSQNPRHKITKRGQNVTFRCDPISEHNRLYWYRQTLGQGPEFLTYFQNEAQLEKSRLLSDRFSAERPKGSFSTLEIQRTEQGDSAMYLCASSLGQGYNEQFFGPGTRLTVL.

Turning to this clone: Different DNA sequences within this sample yield the same CDR3. The rearrangement joins TRBV27 to TRBJ2-1, with D maybe TRBD2 (6 bases). Trimming cost V 5 bases and J 3 bases, with 8 bases left between them. The CDR3 extends over 13 amino acids. Germline V gives CDR1 MNHEY, CDR2 SMNVEV (reference sequence). This chain's CDR3 is CASSGGVYNEQFF. CDR3 DNA sequence: TGTGCCAGCAGTGGCGGGGTCTACAATGAGCAGTTCTTC.

V is TRBV7-7 and J is TRBJ2-2; D is ambiguous. The CDR3 runs 17 residues. V lost 5 bases, J lost 1 base, and 17 bases lay in between. Per the germline V gene, CDR1 is SSHAT and CDR2 is FNYEAQ (reference sequence). This chain's CDR3 is CASSPSRVGRNTGELFF. The CDR3 DNA is TGTGCCAGCAGCCCGAGCCGGGTAGGGCGGAACACCGGGGAGCTGTTTTTT. Combining the CDR3 with reference TRBV7-7 and TRBJ2-2 gives the whole variable domain GAGVSQSPRYKVTKRGQDVTLRCDPISSHATLYWYQQALGQGPEFLTYFNYEAQPDKSGLPSDRFSAERPEGSISTLTIQRTEQRDSAMYRCASSPSRVGRNTGELFFGEGSRLTVL.

This clone was recorded once. The chain links TRBV27 to TRBJ2-7, with D possibly TRBD1 on 6 matching bases. V shed 9 bases and J shed 0 bases, with 9 bases lying between them. The CDR3 covers 12 residues. Germline CDR1 is MNHEY and CDR2 is SMNVEV (reference sequence). The CDR3: CASSTGSYEQYF. As DNA, the CDR3 is TGTGCCAGTTCGACAGGCTCCTACGAGCAGTACTTC.

J is TRBJ2-7 and V is TRBV2; 9 positions agree with TRBD1. CDR1 and CDR2 (germline): SNHLY, FYNNEI. V was pared by 6 bases and J by 2 bases, with 8 bases of the junction left unmatched. The CDR3 has 15 amino acids. This CDR3 is CASSTGTGRPYEQYF. In DNA, the CDR3 is TGTGCCAGCAGCACGGGGACAGGGCGACCCTACGAGCAGTACTTC.